This TCR beta chain was sequenced during a study of CD8 T cells in ankylosing spondylitis. TCRdb reprocessed the 5' RACE reads via MiXCR and lists one record per CDR3 protein. The sample consists of a few hundred thousand distinct CDR3 sequences, more than 20% of them appearing once. A few counts support this clonotype. The antigen remains unidentified. Study observations and caveats: The study identified a TCR beta motif of several highly homologous variants that appeared characteristic of ankylosing spondylitis blood.

The CDR3 sequence is 14 residues long. Looked up from germline, CDR1 is DFQATT and CDR2 is SNEGSKA (reference sequence). With V trimmed by 6 bases and J by 7 bases, 10 bases remained unmatched. The V and J genes are TRBV20-1 and TRBJ2-1, with 9 bases lining up with TRBD2. This clonotype originated in a male donor with ankylosing spondylitis. Sequencing used blood, either unsorted or a sorted T cell fraction (not recorded which). The CDR3 protein is CSASSLAGRNEQFF. The CDR3 nucleotides are TGCAGTGCCTCCTCTCTAGCGGGAAGGAATGAGCAGTTCTTC.